Shown below are 9 T cell receptor beta chains from a single sample sequenced in a study of blood T cell repertoires in COVID-19. The assay was immunoSEQ multiplex PCR, and TCRdb's table has in-frame clones only and misses some. The table records some 50,000 clones, 87% of them present only once. The sequenced sample consisted of peripheral blood. Receptors originate from a woman aged 80 or over with COVID-19, enrolled during active disease.

This chain joins TRBV24-1 and TRBJ2-1; 10 bases line up with TRBD2. Germline CDR1 reads KGHDR; CDR2 reads SFDVKD. The CDR3 extends over 12 amino acids. Unmatched junction bases numbered 0, after V lost 8 bases and J lost 6 bases. The CDR3 loop reads CATTSGGNEQFF. CDR3 DNA sequence: TGTGCCACCACTAGCGGGGGCAATGAGCAGTTCTTC.

The chain carries TRBV28 and TRBJ2-7; the match to TRBD1 covers 10 bases. This CDR3 has 14 residues. Germline CDR1 and CDR2: MDHEN and SYDVKM. Unmatched junction bases numbered 6, after V lost 3 bases and J lost 7 bases. CDR3 protein: CASSLGQGPREQYF. The CDR3 DNA reads TGTGCCAGCAGTTTGGGACAGGGGCCTAGGGAGCAGTACTTC.

The rearrangement links TRBV5-1 to TRBJ2-7; TRBD1 agrees at 8 bases. Germline V gene lookup returns CDR1 SGHRS and CDR2 YFSETQ. The V and J ends lost 2 bases and 5 bases, in that order; junction bases with no gene match: 6. The CDR3 extends over 14 amino acids. CDR3 in DNA: TGCGCCAGCAGCTTCGGACAGGGTGAGAACGAGCAGTACTTC. Its translation: CASSFGQGENEQYF.

The chain couples TRBV4-1 to TRBJ2-1; 7 nucleotides agree with TRBD2. This CDR3 is 15 amino acids long. Trimming took 4 bases from V and 0 from J; bases not matched to a gene: 3. Germline V gives CDR1 MGHRA, CDR2 YSYEKL. The CDR3 nucleotides are TGCGCCAGCAGCCTGGGGGGGAGCTCCTACAATGAGCAGTTCTTC. The encoded protein is CASSLGGSSYNEQFF.

This chain connects TRBV5-8 to TRBJ2-5; TRBD2 matches at 9 bases. The CDR3 is 17 residues long. CDR1 and CDR2 from the germline V gene are SGHTS and YDEGEE. V lost 4 bases and J lost 0; bases outside the gene matches: 10. The CDR3: CASSPRGAGGHQETQYF. CDR3 DNA: TGTGCCAGCAGCCCCCGGGGCGCGGGAGGGCACCAAGAGACCCAGTACTTC.

The CDR3 region is CASSFLGTSTDTQYF. Here the CDR3 DNA reads TGCGCCAGCAGCTTTTTGGGCACATCCACAGATACGCAGTATTTT. The chain couples TRBV5-1 to TRBJ2-3; D gene unclear. The germline CDR1 and CDR2 sequences are SGHRS and YFSETQ. The CDR3 spans 15 residues. Trimming took 2 bases from V and 2 from J, leaving 12 bases between them.

CDR3 sequence reads: CASSLFGASASYEQYF. CDR3 nucleotides: TGTGCCAGCAGCTTATTTGGGGCGTCAGCCAGCTACGAGCAGTACTTC. The chain combines TRBV7-2 with TRBJ2-7; perhaps TRBD1 as D (5 bases). The V and J ends lost 2 bases and 3 bases respectively, with 17 bases between them. CDR3 length: 16 amino acids. Germline V gene data show CDR1 as SGHTA and CDR2 as FQGNSA. Looking up the rest from reference TRBV7-2 and TRBJ2-7 gives the full variable domain: GAGVSQSPSNKVTEKGKDVELRCDPISGHTALYWYRQSLGQGLEFLIYFQGNSAPDKSGLPSDRFSAERTGGSVSTLTIQRTQQEDSAVYLCASSLFGASASYEQYFGPGTRLTVT.

The gene calls are TRBV9 and TRBJ2-3, with TRBD2 as a possible D gene (6 bases). The CDR3 spans 15 residues. Between the trimmed V and J ends, which lost 6 bases and 5 bases, there was a span of 19 bases. Per germline, CDR1 SGDLS and CDR2 YYNGEE. The CDR3 sequence: CASTQMGRREDTQYF. The DNA for the CDR3 is TGTGCCAGCACCCAGATGGGGCGGAGGGAAGATACGCAGTATTTT.

In its sample, this clone was seen once. The chain links TRBV5-6 to TRBJ1-2; TRBD1 is a possible D gene (5 bases). Germline V gene data show CDR1 as SGHDT and CDR2 as YYEEEE. Trimming removed 1 base from V and 3 bases from J, with 13 bases in between. The CDR3 contains 15 residues. The CDR3: CASSLKGHTDYGYTF. The CDR3 DNA follows: TGTGCCAGCAGCTTGAAAGGACACACAGACTATGGCTACACCTTC. Drawing the rest from reference TRBV5-6 and TRBJ1-2, the complete variable domain is DAGVTQSPTHLIKTRGQQVTLRCSPKSGHDTVSWYQQALGQGPQFIFQYYEEEERQRGNFPDRFSGHQFPNYSSELNVNALLLGDSALYLCASSLKGHTDYGYTFGSGTRLTVV.